These 23 T cell receptor beta chains originate from one sample sequenced in a study of T cell responses to AZD1222 COVID-19 vaccine. The table came from immunoSEQ multiplex PCR; TCRdb's copy has only in-frame clones and leaves some out. The data show more than 150,000 clones, roughly nine tenths seen once. The source was peripheral blood, collected after recovery from COVID-19. The receptors shown here come from an adult who had recovered from COVID-19.

The chain has TRBV28 and TRBJ1-4; unclear D gene. The V gene lost 1 base and the J gene lost 8 bases, with 8 bases spanning the gap. The CDR3 contains 13 residues. CDR1 and CDR2 from the germline V gene are MDHEN and SYDVKM. This chain's CDR3 is CASSLSEREKLFF. Here the CDR3 DNA reads TGTGCCAGCAGTTTATCCGAAAGAGAAAAACTGTTTTTT.

The J gene is TRBJ2-1, the V gene TRBV7-9; possibly TRBD1 for D (5 bases). The germline V and J ends were trimmed by 1 base and 0 bases, with 13 bases remaining between them. The CDR3 has 17 amino acids. CDR1 and CDR2 (germline): SEHNR, FQNEAQ (reference sequence). For the CDR3, the DNA is TGTGCCAGCAGCTTAGATCAGGGTAGGGGCTCCTACAATGAGCAGTTCTTC. Residues: CASSLDQGRGSYNEQFF.

The CDR3 coding sequence is TGTGCCACCAGCAGAGGACGGTCGAACACTGAAGCTTTCTTT. Protein product: CATSRGRSNTEAFF. The chain combines TRBV15 with TRBJ1-1; the D is unclear. The V end lost 1 base, the J end lost 1 base, and 7 bases lay between the germline ends. Looked up from germline, CDR1 is LNHNV and CDR2 is YYDKDF (reference sequence). The CDR3 runs to 14 residues. Full variable domain (missing parts from reference TRBV15 and TRBJ1-1): DAMVIQNPRYQVTQFGKPVTLSCSQTLNHNVMYWYQQKSSQAPKLLFHYYDKDFNNEADTPDNFQSRRPNTSFCFLDIRSPGLGDTAMYLCATSRGRSNTEAFFGQGTRLTVV.

This clone was picked up one time. The rearrangement uses TRBV12-3 or TRBV12-4 and TRBJ2-7; 8 bases match TRBD2. J gave up 7 bases and V 5 bases, and 7 bases lay outside the gene matches. CDR3 size: 13 residues. CDR3 sequence: CASSPGGGSEQYF. The CDR3 bases are TGTGCCAGCAGTCCCGGGGGGGGGAGTGAGCAGTACTTC.

The chain recombines TRBV9 with TRBJ2-5; 7 bases are a match to TRBD2. Germline lookup yields CDR1 SGDLS and CDR2 YYNGEE. The CDR3 loop spans 14 amino acids. The V and J ends lost 0 bases and 4 bases, in that order; junction bases with no gene match: 3. The CDR3 here is CASSVVGGGETQYF. The CDR3 DNA is TGTGCCAGCAGCGTAGTAGGCGGGGGAGAGACCCAGTACTTC. Using reference TRBV9 and TRBJ2-5 for the parts outside the CDR3, the full variable domain is DSGVTQTPKHLITATGQRVTLRCSPRSGDLSVYWYQQSLDQGLQFLIQYYNGEERAKGNILERFSAQQFPDLHSELNLSSLELGDSALYFCASSVVGGGETQYFGPGTRLLVL.

This chain links TRBV10-3 with TRBJ2-1; TRBD2 might be the D (5 bases). The germline V gene has CDR1 ENHRY and CDR2 SYGVKD. Trimming removed 2 bases from V and 2 bases from J, with 10 bases in between. The CDR3 has 15 amino acids. CDR3 residues: CAISEQAETYNEQFF. DNA of the CDR3: TGTGCCATCAGTGAGCAAGCGGAGACCTACAATGAGCAGTTCTTC.

The chain couples TRBV7-3 to TRBJ2-1; D unclear. V was cut by 8 bases and J by 10 bases, with 18 bases left in between. Per the germline V gene, CDR1 is SGHTA and CDR2 is FQGTGA. CDR3 length equals 13 residues. CDR3 nucleotides: TGTGCCAGCGCCCCGGGCCCGTTCAGGGAGCAGTTCTTC. This translates into CASAPGPFREQFF.

This chain's CDR3 is CASSLGGDQETQYF. CDR3 sequence (DNA): TGCGCCAGCAGCTTGGGAGGCGACCAAGAGACCCAGTACTTC. V gene TRBV5-1 combines with J gene TRBJ2-5; D not certain. The CDR3 covers 14 residues. Germline V CDR1 and CDR2: SGHRS, YFSETQ. V was clipped by 0 bases and J by 0 bases, with 6 bases between them.

The chain recombines TRBV7-3 with TRBJ2-6; perhaps TRBD2 as D (6 bases). Germline V CDR1 and CDR2: SGHTA, FQGTGA. Trimming removed 6 bases from V and 2 bases from J, with 11 bases in between. The length of the CDR3 is 15 residues. CDR3 bases: TGTGCCAGCAGGGTAACGGGGGCTGGGGCCAACGTCCTGACTTTC. This encodes CASRVTGAGANVLTF.

The gene calls are TRBV28 and TRBJ1-1; tentatively, D is TRBD1 (5 bases). Trimming pared 3 bases from V and 1 base from J, leaving 18 bases between. Germline V gene lookup returns CDR1 MDHEN and CDR2 SYDVKM. The CDR3 is made up of 17 amino acids. CDR3 in amino acids: CASSFPQALWSNTEAFF. CDR3 DNA sequence: TGTGCCAGCAGTTTCCCACAGGCTTTATGGTCGAACACTGAAGCTTTCTTT. Using reference TRBV28 and TRBJ1-1 for the parts outside the CDR3, the full variable domain is DVKVTQSSRYLVKRTGEKVFLECVQDMDHENMFWYRQDPGLGLRLIYFSYDVKMKEKGDIPEGYSVSREKKERFSLILESASTNQTSMYLCASSFPQALWSNTEAFFGQGTRLTVV.

V and J are TRBV7-8 and TRBJ2-3; 11 bases agree with TRBD2. CDR3 length: 14 residues. Germline CDR1 is SGHVS and CDR2 is FQNEAQ. V lost 3 bases and J lost 7; bases outside the gene matches: 3. In DNA, the CDR3 is TGTGCCAGCAGCTTTAGCGGGGGGGCCAATACGCAGTATTTT. Residues: CASSFSGGANTQYF. Looking up the rest from reference TRBV7-8 and TRBJ2-3 gives the full variable domain: GAGVSQSPRYKVAKRGQDVALRCDPISGHVSLFWYQQALGQGPEFLTYFQNEAQLDKSGLPSDRFFAERPEGSVSTLKIQRTQQEDSAVYLCASSFSGGANTQYFGPGTRLTVL.

This clone was detected only once. The rearrangement links TRBV5-1 to TRBJ1-5; D perhaps matches TRBD1 (6 bases). The CDR3 contains 16 residues. Trimming stripped 1 base from V and 4 bases from J, with 15 bases between. Looked up from germline, CDR1 is SGHRS and CDR2 is YFSETQ. CDR3 DNA sequence: TGCGCCAGCAGCTTGTTTCCAGGGGCGGGGAATCAGCCCCAGCATTTT. Amino acids: CASSLFPGAGNQPQHF.

V is TRBV27 and J is TRBJ2-3, with D maybe TRBD2 (5 bases). Trimming stripped 3 bases from V and 4 bases from J, with 11 bases between. CDR3 length: 14 residues. Germline-derived CDR1 and CDR2 are MNHEY and SMNVEV (reference sequence). In nucleotides, the CDR3 is TGTGCCAGCAGTTTCCGCCCGAGGGCAGATACGCAGTATTTT. Translation gives CASSFRPRADTQYF.

The gene calls are TRBV28 and TRBJ2-1, with 12 positions matching TRBD2. The CDR3 runs to 14 residues. With V trimmed by 8 bases and J by 9 bases, 8 bases remained unmatched. CDR1 is MDHEN, CDR2 SYDVKM, per germline. In DNA form, the CDR3 reads TGTGCCAGCGGGGGACTAGCGGGTTCTCGTGAGCAGTTCTTC. This translates into CASGGLAGSREQFF.

This chain uses TRBV10-3 with TRBJ2-3, with 10 bases aligning to TRBD2. V trimming: 4 bases; J trimming: 3 bases; junction bases outside the gene matches: 7. CDR3 length equals 16 residues. Germline V gene data show CDR1 as ENHRY and CDR2 as SYGVKD. CDR3 nucleotides: TGTGCCATCAGTGGGTCGTTAGCGGGAGGAACAGATACGCAGTATTTT. Its protein product is CAISGSLAGGTDTQYF.

This clone was counted once. J is TRBJ2-7 and V is TRBV5-1; D may be TRBD2 (6 bases). Germline V gene sequence: CDR1 SGHRS, CDR2 YFSETQ. Trimming cost V 4 bases and J 0 bases, with 14 bases left between them. The CDR3 runs 15 residues. The CDR3 DNA reads as TGCGCCAGCAGCCCCCTCCGGGGGAGCTCCTACGAGCAGTACTTC. Its translation is CASSPLRGSSYEQYF.

The CDR3 sequence is CASSAGLVGQETQYF. Written as DNA, the CDR3 is TGTGCCAGTAGTGCGGGACTAGTCGGGCAAGAGACCCAGTACTTC. The chain combines TRBV19 with TRBJ2-5, with TRBD2 matching over 8 bases. Germline V gene sequence: CDR1 LNHDA, CDR2 SQIVND (reference sequence). CDR3 length: 15 residues. After removal of 5 bases from V and 2 bases from J, the junction contained 7 bases not matched to a gene.

The DNA for the CDR3 is TGTGCCAGCAGCAAAGTGGGAAAGAGCTACGAGCAGTACTTC. Protein sequence: CASSKVGKSYEQYF. This chain joins TRBV21-1 and TRBJ2-7. TRBV21-1 is termed a pseudogene. The CDR3 is made up of 14 amino acids.

The CDR3 region is CASSLEPGTTYEQYF. CDR3 coding DNA: TGTGCCAGCAGCTTAGAACCAGGGACGACCTACGAGCAGTACTTC. The chain employs TRBV7-2 and TRBJ2-7; D assignment may be TRBD1 or TRBD2 (5 bases each). The CDR3 length is 15 residues. Germline V gene lookup returns CDR1 SGHTA and CDR2 FQGNSA. V was cut by 1 base and J by 2 bases, with 12 bases left in between.

J is TRBJ2-1 and V is TRBV7-2; the match to TRBD2 covers 8 bases. V dropped 3 bases and J dropped 10; count of bases not matched to a gene: 8. The CDR3 has 14 amino acids. Germline loops: CDR1 SGHTA, CDR2 FQGNSA. The CDR3 sequence is CASSLDGGAEEQFF. The CDR3 coding sequence is TGTGCCAGCAGCTTGGACGGGGGGGCAGAGGAGCAGTTCTTC.

The chain couples TRBV3-1 (or the pseudogene TRBV3-2) to TRBJ2-1, with 7 bases matching TRBD2. The V and J ends lost 4 bases and 3 bases, in that order; junction bases with no gene match: 9. This CDR3 has 16 amino acids. Germline CDR1 is LGHDT and CDR2 is YNNKEL (reference sequence). CDR3 coding DNA: TGTGCCAGCAGCCCTCCCGGGACTATTTACTACAATGAGCAGTTCTTC. As protein: CASSPPGTIYYNEQFF.

This clone was observed a few times. The rearrangement joins TRBV11-2 to TRBJ2-2; 8 bases map to TRBD2. V was clipped by 5 bases and J by 3 bases; unmatched bases: 11. Germline-derived CDR1 and CDR2 are SGHAT and FQNNGV. This CDR3 has 17 residues. CDR3 in amino acids: CASSPGRGRIYTGELFF. The CDR3, as DNA: TGTGCCAGCAGCCCGGGTCGCGGGAGGATTTACACCGGGGAGCTGTTTTTT.

The rearrangement links TRBV7-2 to TRBJ2-7; 10 bases line up with TRBD2. The CDR3 loop spans 15 amino acids. Germline V gene sequence: CDR1 SGHTA, CDR2 FQGNSA. The junction had 8 bases not matched to a gene; V was cut back by 5 bases and J by 4 bases. The CDR3 spells CASSPRRTSGYEQYF. The CDR3 DNA reads TGTGCCAGCAGCCCACGGCGGACTAGCGGTTACGAGCAGTACTTC.